What follows are 15 T cell receptor beta chains derived from one specimen sequenced in a study of naive and memory T cell subsets. Their recognized antigens are unknown. Whole-study findings and limits: A few larger clonotypes appeared in naive repertoires, especially CD8, possibly memory cells re-expressing CD45RA.

Both TRBC1 and TRBC2 were covered by a beta constant-region primer of two equimolar oligonucleotides. The ligated cDNA underwent four PCR rounds using SP2 and nested alpha and beta constant-region primers. TCRdb fed the UMI-ligation and nested PCR reads into MiXCR, producing one record per CDR3 protein. The table has under 150,000 distinct CDR3 sequences, more than 15% seen once. Sequenced: naive CD8+ T cells from blood. These receptors all come from a human donor in good health.

This clonotype was counted between two and nine times. The chain couples TRBV6-5 to TRBJ2-5, with D perhaps assigned TRBD1 or TRBD2 (5 bases each). This CDR3 is 14 amino acids long. Germline V gives CDR1 MNHEY, CDR2 SVGAGI. V dropped 2 bases and J dropped 4 bases, with 11 bases sitting between them. The CDR3 bases are TGTGCCAGCAGTTACGGGGGAGCTGGAGAGACCCAGTACTTC. Encoded protein: CASSYGGAGETQYF.

The V gene is TRBV27, the J gene TRBJ2-2; weak D call: TRBD2 (5 bases). The ends were cut back, 2 bases at V and 4 bases at J, with 8 bases in the middle. Germline V gene lookup returns CDR1 MNHEY and CDR2 SMNVEV (reference sequence). The CDR3 totals 14 residues. The chain's CDR3 is CASSLNRGTGELFF. CDR3 nucleotide sequence: TGTGCCAGCAGTTTAAATCGGGGCACCGGGGAGCTGTTTTTT.

This clonotype appeared a few times. The chain uses TRBV7-9 and TRBJ2-7, with 9 bases identical to TRBD1. This CDR3 has 15 amino acids. V was pared by 6 bases and J by 6 bases, with 12 bases of the junction left unmatched. The germline V gene has CDR1 SEHNR and CDR2 FQNEAQ (reference sequence). The DNA for the CDR3 is TGTGCCAGCAGAACCATGGGACAGGGATTCAGCGAGCAGTACTTC. This translates into CASRTMGQGFSEQYF.

V and J are TRBV4-1 and TRBJ2-3; D remains ambiguous. Trimming took off 1 base at V and 5 bases at J, with 4 bases between the two ends. In germline, CDR1 is MGHRA, CDR2 YSYEKL. The CDR3 is 12 residues long. The CDR3 DNA reads TGCGCCAGCAGCCAAGTCGGAGATACGCAGTATTTT. It is translated as CASSQVGDTQYF.

CDR3 amino acids: CASSLGTTANTGELFF. The CDR3 coding sequence is TGTGCCAGCAGCCTGGGGACAACGGCGAACACCGGGGAGCTGTTTTTT. This chain links TRBV9 with TRBJ2-2; maybe TRBD1 (6 bases). CDR1 SGDLS and CDR2 YYNGEE come from the germline V gene. Trimming cost V 4 bases and J 0 bases, with 13 bases left between them. This CDR3 contains 16 residues.

There are a few counts of this clonotype. The chain couples TRBV6-2 or TRBV6-3 to TRBJ2-7; 14 bases align to TRBD2. Germline CDR1 and CDR2: MNHEY and SVGEGT. CDR3 length: 16 amino acids. V lost 1 base and J lost 6; bases outside the gene matches: 5. CDR3 protein: CASSYFGLAGGGEQYF. CDR3 nucleotides: TGTGCCAGCAGTTACTTCGGACTAGCGGGAGGCGGCGAGCAGTACTTC.

This chain connects TRBV28 to TRBJ2-3; 15 nucleotides line up with TRBD2. V lost 10 bases to trimming and J lost 5 bases; unmatched junction nucleotides: 4. Germline values: CDR1 MDHEN, CDR2 SYDVKM. The CDR3 runs to 14 residues. The CDR3 region has the DNA TGTGCCACTCTGGGACTAGCGGGAGGAGATACGCAGTATTTT. Residues: CATLGLAGGDTQYF.

V gene TRBV18 combines with J gene TRBJ2-5, with D maybe TRBD2 (5 bases). The V end lost 5 bases, the J end lost 1 base, and 20 bases lay between the germline ends. In germline, CDR1 is KGHSH, CDR2 LQKENI. This CDR3 has 17 residues. CDR3 in amino acids: CASSSGPGIASQETQYF. The DNA for the CDR3 is TGTGCCAGCTCATCAGGCCCGGGAATAGCAAGCCAAGAGACCCAGTACTTC.

Points on this clonotype: A read error may produce the germline difference seen at one junction end. The V and J genes are TRBV7-9 and TRBJ1-2; D remains ambiguous. The CDR3 extends over 13 amino acids. Germline V gene sequence: CDR1 SEHNR, CDR2 FQNEAQ (reference sequence). CDR3 nucleotides: TGTGCCAGCAGCGCAGAATCTAACTTTGGCTACACCTTC. The encoded protein is CASSAESNFGYTF.

This clonotype was detected only a few times. V usage is TRBV7-8 and J usage is TRBJ2-1; 11 positions agree with TRBD2. Per germline, CDR1 SGHVS and CDR2 FQNEAQ. There are 18 residues in the CDR3. The junction had 13 bases not matched to a gene; V was cut back by 4 bases and J by 5 bases. The CDR3: CASSSLGLAGGTHNEQFF. In nucleotides, the CDR3 is TGTGCCAGCAGCTCCCTGGGCCTAGCGGGAGGCACGCACAATGAGCAGTTCTTC. The full variable domain, in which reference TRBV7-8 and TRBJ2-1 provide the parts outside the CDR3, is GAGVSQSPRYKVAKRGQDVALRCDPISGHVSLFWYQQALGQGPEFLTYFQNEAQLDKSGLPSDRFFAERPEGSVSTLKIQRTQQEDSAVYLCASSSLGLAGGTHNEQFFGPGTRLTVL.

This clonotype showed up just a few times. The chain carries TRBV6-5 and TRBJ2-4; D tentatively fits TRBD1 or TRBD2 (5 bases each). Per germline, CDR1 MNHEY and CDR2 SVGAGI. V was clipped by 4 bases and J by 4 bases, with 8 bases between them. This CDR3 comprises 13 residues. The DNA for the CDR3 is TGTGCCAGCAGTTTGGGACCTAAAAACATTCAGTACTTC. Its translation: CASSLGPKNIQYF.

This clonotype has more than one count but fewer than ten. The rearrangement uses TRBV4-1 and TRBJ1-4; 9 bases align to TRBD1. The germline gives CDR1 MGHRA, CDR2 YSYEKL. J gave up 10 bases and V 2 bases, and 5 bases lay outside the gene matches. The CDR3 extends over 14 amino acids. CDR3 sequence reads: CASSQTDRGRKLFF. CDR3 bases: TGCGCCAGCAGCCAAACGGACAGGGGACGAAAACTGTTTTTT.

This clonotype was seen more than once but under ten times. The V call is TRBV27, the J call TRBJ2-7; weak D call: TRBD1 (6 bases). CDR3 length equals 13 residues. The germline V gene encodes CDR1 MNHEY and CDR2 SMNVEV (reference sequence). Deletions cut 3 bases from V and 5 bases from J, with 11 bases between. DNA of the CDR3: TGTGCCAGCAGTTTCTTCAGGGGACACGAGCAGTACTTC. Its translation is CASSFFRGHEQYF.

This clonotype has only a few counts. V is TRBV28 and J is TRBJ2-1, with TRBD2 matching over 13 bases. Germline assignment: CDR1 MDHEN and CDR2 SYDVKM. With V trimmed by 5 bases and J by 7 bases, 11 bases remained unmatched. This CDR3 comprises 17 residues. CDR3 protein: CASSPWTSGRYENEQFF. DNA of the CDR3: TGTGCCAGCAGTCCATGGACTAGCGGGAGATATGAGAATGAGCAGTTCTTC. The full variable domain, its missing parts supplied by reference TRBV28 and TRBJ2-1, is DVKVTQSSRYLVKRTGEKVFLECVQDMDHENMFWYRQDPGLGLRLIYFSYDVKMKEKGDIPEGYSVSREKKERFSLILESASTNQTSMYLCASSPWTSGRYENEQFFGPGTRLTVL.

The V call is TRBV6-5, the J call TRBJ1-3; D call uncertain. Germline lookup yields CDR1 MNHEY and CDR2 SVGAGI. CDR3 length: 12 residues. The V end was cut by 6 bases, the J end by 8 bases, with 11 bases between. The CDR3 DNA reads TGTGCCAGCAGCCGACCGGGAGACACCATATATTTT. It specifies CASSRPGDTIYF.